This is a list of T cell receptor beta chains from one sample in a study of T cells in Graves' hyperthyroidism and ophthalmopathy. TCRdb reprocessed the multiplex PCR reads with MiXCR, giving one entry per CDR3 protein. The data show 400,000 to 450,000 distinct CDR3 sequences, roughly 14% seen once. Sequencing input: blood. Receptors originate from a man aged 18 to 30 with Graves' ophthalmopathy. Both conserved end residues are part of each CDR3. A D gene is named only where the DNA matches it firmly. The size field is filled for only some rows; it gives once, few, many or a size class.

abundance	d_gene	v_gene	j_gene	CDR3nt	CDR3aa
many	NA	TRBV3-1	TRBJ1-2	TGTGCCAGCAGCCAAGTAGGATTGCGGAATGGCTACACCTTC	CASSQVGLRNGYTF
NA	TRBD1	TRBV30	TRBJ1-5	TGTGCCTGGAGTACCACAGGGGATCAGCCCCAGCATTTT	CAWSTTGDQPQHF
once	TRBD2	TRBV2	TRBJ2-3	TGTGCCAGCAGTGAAGCGCTGGTAGCGGGGGGCCGCACAGATACGCAGTATTTT	CASSEALVAGGRTDTQYF
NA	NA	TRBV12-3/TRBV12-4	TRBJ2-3	TGTGCCAGCAGTGCGACCACGGGGGACACAGATACGCAGTATTTT	CASSATTGDTDTQYF
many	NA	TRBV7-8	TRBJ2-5	TGTGCCAGCAGCCCCGGAGTAGAGACCCAGTACTTC	CASSPGVETQYF
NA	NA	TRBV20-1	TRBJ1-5	TGCAGTGTTAGTGATTTGGGGGCGCGGGTTCAGCCCCAGCATTTT	CSVSDLGARVQPQHF
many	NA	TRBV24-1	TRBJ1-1	TGTGCCACCAGTGTCGACAGGCCGGGGGCTGAAGCTTTCTTT	CATSVDRPGAEAFF
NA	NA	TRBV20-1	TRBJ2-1	TGCAGTGCTTGTCAAGCAGCCTACAATGAGCAGTTCTTC	CSACQAAYNEQFF
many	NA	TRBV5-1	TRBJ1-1	TGCGCCAGCAGCTTGGAACAAACTGAAGCTTTCTTT	CASSLEQTEAFF
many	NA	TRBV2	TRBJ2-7	TGTGCCAGCAGTCGCGACAGGACCCACTCCTACGAGCAGTACTTC	CASSRDRTHSYEQYF
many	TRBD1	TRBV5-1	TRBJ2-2	TGCGCCAGCAGCGCGTGGACAGGGGGCACCGGGGAGCTGTTTTTT	CASSAWTGGTGELFF
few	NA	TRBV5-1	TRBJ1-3	TGCGCCAGCAGCTTGGAGGACAGTTGGTCTGGAAACACCATATATTTT	CASSLEDSWSGNTIYF
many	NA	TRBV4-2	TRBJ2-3	TGTGCCAGCAGCCAACTACTCTGGGCGGATACGCAGTATTTT	CASSQLLWADTQYF
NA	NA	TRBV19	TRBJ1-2	TGTGCCAGTAGTGGGGCATGGGACTACACCTTC	CASSGAWDYTF
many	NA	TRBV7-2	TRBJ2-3	TGTGCCAGCAGCTTCGGAGGACTAAACACAGATACGCAGTATTTT	CASSFGGLNTDTQYF
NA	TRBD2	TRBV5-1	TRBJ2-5	TGCGCCAGCAGCTGGACTAGCGGGATCCAAGAGACCCAGTACTTC	CASSWTSGIQETQYF
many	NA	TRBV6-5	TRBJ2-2	TGTGCCAGCAGTTACTCAGCAGGCACCGGGGAGCTGTTTTTT	CASSYSAGTGELFF
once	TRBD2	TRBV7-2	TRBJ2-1	TGTGCCAGCAGCTCCCCTAGCGGGGGGAATGAGCAGTTCTTC	CASSSPSGGNEQFF
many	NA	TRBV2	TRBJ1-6	TGTGCCAGCAGTGACGGGAATACCTACTCCTATAATTCACCCCTCCACTTT	CASSDGNTYSYNSPLHF
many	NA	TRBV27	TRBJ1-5	TGTGCCAGCAGTTACTCCGTGCGGCCCCCGCATCAGCCCCAGCATTTT	CASSYSVRPPHQPQHF
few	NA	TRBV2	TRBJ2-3	TGTGCCAGCAGTGAACCAGAAAGCGCAGATACGCAGTATTTT	CASSEPESADTQYF
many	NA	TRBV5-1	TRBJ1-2	TGCGCCAGCAGCTTGAAGCCGGGGTCTGGCTACACCTTC	CASSLKPGSGYTF
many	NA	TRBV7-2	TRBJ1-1	TGTGCCAGCAGCTTAGGATATGAAGCTTTCTTT	CASSLGYEAFF
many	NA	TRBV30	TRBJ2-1	TGTGCCTGGAGTGGGGGGGCCGTATACAATGAGCAGTTCTTC	CAWSGGAVYNEQFF
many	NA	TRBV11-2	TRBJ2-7	TGTGCCAGCAGCTCCCGTTGGGAGCAGTACTTC	CASSSRWEQYF
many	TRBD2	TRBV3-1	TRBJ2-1	TGTGCCAGCAGCCAAGCGGGACTAGCTATCAATGAGCAGTTCTTC	CASSQAGLAINEQFF
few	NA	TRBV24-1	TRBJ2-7	TGTGCCACCAGTGGGACAGCCCATCCCTACGAGCAGTACTTC	CATSGTAHPYEQYF
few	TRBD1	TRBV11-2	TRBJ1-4	TGTGCCAGCAGCTTGAACCGGGACAGGGTAGCTAATGAAAAACTGTTTTTT	CASSLNRDRVANEKLFF
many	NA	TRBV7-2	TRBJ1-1	TGTGCCAGCAGCTCACAGGGAAAGGACACTGAAGCTTTCTTT	CASSSQGKDTEAFF
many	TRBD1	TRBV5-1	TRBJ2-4	TGCGCCAGCAGCTACCGGGACAGTAACATTCAGTACTTC	CASSYRDSNIQYF
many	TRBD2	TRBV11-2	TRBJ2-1	TGTGCCAGCAGTTCGCTAGCGGGAAGCTATGAGCAGTTCTTC	CASSSLAGSYEQFF
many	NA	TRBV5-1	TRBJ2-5	TGCGCCAGCAGCTCGGACATAGAGACCCAGTACTTC	CASSSDIETQYF
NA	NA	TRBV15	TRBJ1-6	TGTGCCACCAGCAGAGTCTTAGGGGCCTATAATTCACCCCTCCACTTT	CATSRVLGAYNSPLHF
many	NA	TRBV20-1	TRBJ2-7	TGCAGTGCTAGCCCGGCAGGGTCGCCTCTCTACTACGAGCAGTACTTC	CSASPAGSPLYYEQYF
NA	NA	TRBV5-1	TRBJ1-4	TGCGCCAGCAGCGACGGGGGGGCGGCTAATGAAAAACTGTTTTTT	CASSDGGAANEKLFF
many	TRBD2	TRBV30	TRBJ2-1	TGTGCCTGGAGTTCAGCGGGGGGCTACAATGAGCAGTTCTTC	CAWSSAGGYNEQFF
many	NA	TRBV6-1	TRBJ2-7	TGTGCCTCTTCGGTAGAGCCAGCCTACGAGCAGTACTTC	CASSVEPAYEQYF
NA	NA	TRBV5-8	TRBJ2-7	TGTGCCAGCAGCCTCTTCTTTTGGGGGAACGAGCAGTACTTC	CASSLFFWGNEQYF
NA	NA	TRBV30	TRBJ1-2	TGTGCCTGGAGTGTACGAACGGGAAGTGGGTATGGCTACACCTTC	CAWSVRTGSGYGYTF
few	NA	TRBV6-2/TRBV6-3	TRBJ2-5	TGTGCCAGCAGTTACGAAGTTTTGGCAGGGATGCAAGAGACCCAGTACTTC	CASSYEVLAGMQETQYF
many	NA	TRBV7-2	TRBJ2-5	TGTGCCAGCAACTTAGACCGGACTACGGGGACCCAGTACTTC	CASNLDRTTGTQYF
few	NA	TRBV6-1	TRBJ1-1	TGTGCCAGCAGTGGAGACAGGCTTATGAACACTGAAGCTTTCTTT	CASSGDRLMNTEAFF
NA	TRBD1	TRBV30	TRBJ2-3	TGTGCCTGGAGTGCTGGACAGGGAGTAGCAGATACGCAGTATTTT	CAWSAGQGVADTQYF
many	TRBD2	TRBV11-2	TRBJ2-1	TGTGCCAGCAGCTTAGATCGGGGGGGCAATGAGCAGTTCTTC	CASSLDRGGNEQFF
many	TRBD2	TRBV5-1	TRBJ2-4	TGCGCCAGCAGCTTGACCCTAGCGGGAGGGATAAACATTCAGTACTTC	CASSLTLAGGINIQYF
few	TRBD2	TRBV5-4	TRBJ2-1	TGTGCCGCGGGGGGGCCTCGCTCCTACAATGAGCAGTTCTTC	CAAGGPRSYNEQFF
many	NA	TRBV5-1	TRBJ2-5	TGCGCCAGCTTCGGGGGATTACAGGGAGAGACCCAGTACTTC	CASFGGLQGETQYF
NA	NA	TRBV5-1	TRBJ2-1	TGCGCCAGCAGCGCCGCATACAATGAGCAGTTCTTC	CASSAAYNEQFF
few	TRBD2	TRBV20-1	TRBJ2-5	TGCAGTGCCCACGGGGGGGGCCAAGAGACCCAGTACTTC	CSAHGGGQETQYF
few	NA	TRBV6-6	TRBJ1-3	TGTGCCAGCAGTTACTCGGCCACAGTATCCTCTGGAAACACCATATATTTT	CASSYSATVSSGNTIYF